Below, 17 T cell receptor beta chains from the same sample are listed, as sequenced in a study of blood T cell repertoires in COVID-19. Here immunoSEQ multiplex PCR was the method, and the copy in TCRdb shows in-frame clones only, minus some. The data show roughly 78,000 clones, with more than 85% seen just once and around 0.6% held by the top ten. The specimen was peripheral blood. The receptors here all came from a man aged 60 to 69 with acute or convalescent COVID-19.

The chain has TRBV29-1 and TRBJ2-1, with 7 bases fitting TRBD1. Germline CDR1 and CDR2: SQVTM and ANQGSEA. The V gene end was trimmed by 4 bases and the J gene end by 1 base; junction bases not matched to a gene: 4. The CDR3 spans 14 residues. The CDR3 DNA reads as TGCAGCGTTGTGGACAGGAATTCCTACAATGAGCAGTTCTTC. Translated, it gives CSVVDRNSYNEQFF.

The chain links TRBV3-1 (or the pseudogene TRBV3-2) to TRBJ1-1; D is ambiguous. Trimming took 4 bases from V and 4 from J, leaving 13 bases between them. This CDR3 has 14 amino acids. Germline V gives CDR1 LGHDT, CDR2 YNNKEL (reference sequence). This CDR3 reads CASSPPADGTEAFF. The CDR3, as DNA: TGTGCCAGCAGCCCCCCAGCGGACGGCACTGAAGCTTTCTTT.

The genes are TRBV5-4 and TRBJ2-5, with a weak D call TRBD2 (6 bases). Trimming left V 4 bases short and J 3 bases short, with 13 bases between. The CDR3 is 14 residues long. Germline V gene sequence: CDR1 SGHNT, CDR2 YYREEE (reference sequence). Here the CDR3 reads CASSPGSTKETQYF. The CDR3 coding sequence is TGTGCCAGCAGCCCCGGGAGCACAAAAGAGACCCAGTACTTC.

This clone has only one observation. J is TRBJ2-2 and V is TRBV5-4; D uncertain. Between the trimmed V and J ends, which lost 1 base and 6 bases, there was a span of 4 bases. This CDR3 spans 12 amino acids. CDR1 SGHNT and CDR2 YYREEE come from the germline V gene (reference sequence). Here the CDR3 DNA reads TGTGCCAGCAGCTTGTCCTCCGGGGAGCTGTTTTTT. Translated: CASSLSSGELFF.

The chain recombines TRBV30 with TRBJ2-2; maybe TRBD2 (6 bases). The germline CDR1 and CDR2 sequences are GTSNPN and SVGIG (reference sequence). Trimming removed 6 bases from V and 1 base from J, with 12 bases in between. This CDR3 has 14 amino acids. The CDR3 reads CACAGTVNTGELFF. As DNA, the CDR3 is TGTGCCTGTGCCGGGACTGTGAACACCGGGGAGCTGTTTTTT.

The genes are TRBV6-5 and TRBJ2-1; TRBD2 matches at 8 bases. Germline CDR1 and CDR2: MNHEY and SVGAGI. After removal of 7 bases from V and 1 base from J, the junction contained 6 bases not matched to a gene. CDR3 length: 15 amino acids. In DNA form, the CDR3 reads TGTGCCAGCAAAATTAGCGGGGTTTCCTACAATGAGCAGTTCTTC. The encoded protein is CASKISGVSYNEQFF.

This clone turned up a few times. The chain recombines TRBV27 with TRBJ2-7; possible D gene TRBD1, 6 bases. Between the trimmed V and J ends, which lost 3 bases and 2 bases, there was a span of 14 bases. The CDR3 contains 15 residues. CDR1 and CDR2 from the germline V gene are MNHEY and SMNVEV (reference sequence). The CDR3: CASSFNWDTTYEQYF. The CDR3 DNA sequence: TGTGCCAGCAGTTTTAATTGGGACACCACCTACGAGCAGTACTTC.

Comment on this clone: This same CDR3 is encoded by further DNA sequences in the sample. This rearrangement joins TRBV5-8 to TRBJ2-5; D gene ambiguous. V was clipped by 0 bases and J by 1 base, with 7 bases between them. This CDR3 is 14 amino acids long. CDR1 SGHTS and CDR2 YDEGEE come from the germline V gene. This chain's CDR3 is CASSLGQAQETQYF. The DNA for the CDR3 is TGTGCCAGCAGCTTGGGTCAGGCCCAAGAGACCCAGTACTTC.

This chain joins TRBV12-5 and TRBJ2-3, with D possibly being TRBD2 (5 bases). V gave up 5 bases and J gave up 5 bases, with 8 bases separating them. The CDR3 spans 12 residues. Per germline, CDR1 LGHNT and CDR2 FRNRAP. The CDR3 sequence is CASGEEEDTQYF. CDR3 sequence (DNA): TGTGCTAGTGGTGAGGAGGAAGATACGCAGTATTTT.

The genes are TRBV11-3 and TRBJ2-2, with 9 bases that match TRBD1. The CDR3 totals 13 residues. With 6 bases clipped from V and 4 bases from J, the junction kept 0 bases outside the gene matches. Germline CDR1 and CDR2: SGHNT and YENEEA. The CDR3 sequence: CASRDRGTGELFF. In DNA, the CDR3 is TGTGCCAGCAGGGACAGGGGCACCGGGGAGCTGTTTTTT.

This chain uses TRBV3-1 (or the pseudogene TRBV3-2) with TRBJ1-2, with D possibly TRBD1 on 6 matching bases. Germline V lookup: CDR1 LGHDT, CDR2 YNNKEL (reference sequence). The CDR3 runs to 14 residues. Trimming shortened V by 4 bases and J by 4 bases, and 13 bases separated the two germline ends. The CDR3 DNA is TGTGCCAGCAGCCGATCACAGGGTACCTATGGCTACACCTTC. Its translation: CASSRSQGTYGYTF.

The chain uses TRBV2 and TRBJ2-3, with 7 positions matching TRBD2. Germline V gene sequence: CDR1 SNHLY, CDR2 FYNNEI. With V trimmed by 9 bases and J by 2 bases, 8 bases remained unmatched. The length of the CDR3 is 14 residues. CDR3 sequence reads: CASGRLADTDTQYF. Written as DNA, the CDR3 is TGTGCCAGTGGAAGGCTAGCGGACACAGATACGCAGTATTTT.

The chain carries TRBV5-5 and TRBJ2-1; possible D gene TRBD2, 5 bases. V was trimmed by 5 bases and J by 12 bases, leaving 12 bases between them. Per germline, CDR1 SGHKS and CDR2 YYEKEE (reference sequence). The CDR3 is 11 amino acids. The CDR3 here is CASRGAKGQFF. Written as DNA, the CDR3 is TGTGCCAGCAGGGGAGCAAAAGGGCAGTTCTTC.

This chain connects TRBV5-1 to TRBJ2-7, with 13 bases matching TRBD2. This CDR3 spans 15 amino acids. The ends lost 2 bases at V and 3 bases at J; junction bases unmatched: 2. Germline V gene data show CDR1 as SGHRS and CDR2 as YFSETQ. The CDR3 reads CASSLGTSGVYEQYF. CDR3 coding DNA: TGCGCCAGCAGCTTAGGGACTAGCGGGGTCTACGAGCAGTACTTC.

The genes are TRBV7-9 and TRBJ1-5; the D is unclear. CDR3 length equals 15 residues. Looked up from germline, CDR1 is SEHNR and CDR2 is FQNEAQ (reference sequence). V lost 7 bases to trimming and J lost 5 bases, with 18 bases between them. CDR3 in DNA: TGTGCCAGCAACCCGTCTGGAGGGTCTCATCAGCCCCAGCATTTT. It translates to CASNPSGGSHQPQHF.

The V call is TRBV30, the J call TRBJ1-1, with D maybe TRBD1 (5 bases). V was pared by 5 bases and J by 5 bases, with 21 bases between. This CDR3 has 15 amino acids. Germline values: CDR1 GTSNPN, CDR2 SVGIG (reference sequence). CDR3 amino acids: CAWGWRGARQTEAFF. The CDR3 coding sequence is TGTGCCTGGGGGTGGAGGGGCGCGCGGCAAACTGAAGCTTTCTTT.

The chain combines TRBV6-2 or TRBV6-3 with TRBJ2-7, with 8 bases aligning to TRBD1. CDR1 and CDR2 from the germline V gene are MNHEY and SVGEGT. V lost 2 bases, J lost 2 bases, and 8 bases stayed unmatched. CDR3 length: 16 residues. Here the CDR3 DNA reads TGTGCCAGCAGTTACCCTAGGACAGGGAAGGCCTACGAGCAGTACTTC. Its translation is CASSYPRTGKAYEQYF.